These T cell receptor beta chains were read from a single sample in a study of regulatory T cells in long-lasting Graves disease. TCRdb called the multiplex PCR reads again in MiXCR, with one record for every CDR3 protein. The sample lists over 450,000 distinct CDR3 sequences; about 11% were seen once. These same records also appear under a second study, on T cells in Graves' hyperthyroidism and ophthalmopathy.

The specimen was peripheral blood mononuclear cells (PBMCs), collected at new diagnosis, from a patient treated with antithyroid drugs. The receptors shown here come from a woman aged 25 to 39 with Graves disease. The CDR3 runs from the conserved cysteine through the conserved F or W. D genes are given only for firm matches. Size is omitted from some rows. Given values are once, few, many or a class for expanded clones.

D,size,V,J,DNA,CDR3
-,many,TRBV2,TRBJ1-1,TGTGCCAGCAGTGCGAGGGTTATCGGTGGCACTGAAGCTTTCTTT,CASSARVIGGTEAFF
TRBD1,many,TRBV7-9,TRBJ2-2,TGTGCCAGCAGCGGGAGAGGGGGCCTGATCACCGGGGAGCTGTTTTTT,CASSGRGGLITGELFF
TRBD2,many,TRBV29-1,TRBJ2-1,TGCAGCGTTGAACCCCGACTAGCGGTCTACAATGAGCAGTTCTTC,CSVEPRLAVYNEQFF
-,many,TRBV6-2/TRBV6-3,TRBJ1-5,TGTGCCAGCAGTTACAGTCAGGGAAATCAGCCCCAGCATTTT,CASSYSQGNQPQHF
TRBD1,many,TRBV19,TRBJ2-1,TGTGCCAGTAGTAGGGACAGGGGGTTTAACAATGAGCAGTTCTTC,CASSRDRGFNNEQFF
TRBD1,many,TRBV28,TRBJ2-3,TGTGCCAGCAGTGGGACAGCACCACTCACAGATACGCAGTATTTT,CASSGTAPLTDTQYF
TRBD1,many,TRBV5-1,TRBJ1-1,TGCGCCAGCAGCTTTGCACCGGGACAGGGCGCGTTTGGGAACACTGAAGCTTTCTTT,CASSFAPGQGAFGNTEAFF
-,-,TRBV4-1,TRBJ1-4,TGCGCCAGCAGCCAAGTTCAGGGGATGGATGAAAAACTGTTTTTT,CASSQVQGMDEKLFF
-,many,TRBV19,TRBJ2-1,TGTGCCAGTAGGGCTTGGTCGTACTCCTACAATGAGCAGTTCTTC,CASRAWSYSYNEQFF
-,many,TRBV18,TRBJ2-5,TGTGCCAGCTCACCACCGTCTCGTGCTCTCCAAGAGACCCAGTACTTC,CASSPPSRALQETQYF
TRBD1,-,TRBV11-2,TRBJ2-1,TGTGCCAGCAGCCGAGGACAGGTTCTCTACAATGAGCAGTTCTTC,CASSRGQVLYNEQFF
TRBD1,many,TRBV2,TRBJ2-2,TGTGCCAGCCTCCTCACAGGGGGTGCCGGGGAGCTGTTTTTT,CASLLTGGAGELFF
-,many,TRBV12-3/TRBV12-4,TRBJ2-3,TGTGCCAGCAGTGTCCGACGGCTCACAGATACGCAGTATTTT,CASSVRRLTDTQYF
-,few,TRBV29-1,TRBJ2-7,TGCAGCGTTGCCTCCTTGTACGAGCAGTACTTC,CSVASLYEQYF
-,few,TRBV19,TRBJ2-3,TGTGCCAGTAGTATCTGGGGGGAAACAGATACGCAGTATTTT,CASSIWGETDTQYF
-,many,TRBV6-1,TRBJ1-2,TGTGCCGGGGCAGGGAACTATGGCTACACCTTC,CAGAGNYGYTF
TRBD1,many,TRBV7-2,TRBJ1-1,TGTGCCAGCAGCTTAGCAGCAGGGGGCAAAGCTTTCTTT,CASSLAAGGKAFF
TRBD2,many,TRBV30,TRBJ2-1,TGTGCCGTAAGCGGGAGAGTGTACAATGAGCAGTTCTTC,CAVSGRVYNEQFF
TRBD1,-,TRBV5-1,TRBJ2-5,TGCGCCAACAGCCGCATGGGACAGGAACAAGAGACCCAGTACTTC,CANSRMGQEQETQYF
-,many,TRBV3-1,TRBJ2-2,TGTGCCAGCACCCCCATCCAGGGCGGGGAGCTGTTTTTT,CASTPIQGGELFF
-,many,TRBV5-5,TRBJ1-1,TGTGCCAGCAGCTTTGGGGGGGGGTTCGGTGAAGCTTTCTTT,CASSFGGGFGEAFF
-,many,TRBV20-1,TRBJ2-1,TGCAGTGCTAGAGAGGAGTGGGGACGATACAATGAGCAGTTCTTC,CSAREEWGRYNEQFF
-,many,TRBV29-1,TRBJ2-3,TGCAGCGTTGAAGATCAGAGGGGTCAGTCAGATACGCAGTATTTT,CSVEDQRGQSDTQYF
TRBD2,-,TRBV19,TRBJ2-1,TGTGCCAGCAATCTAGCGGGAGATGTTTCCTACAATGAGCAGTTCTTC,CASNLAGDVSYNEQFF
-,once,TRBV10-3,TRBJ2-5,TGTGCCACCTCCGGGACCCCGGAGGAGACCCAGTACTTC,CATSGTPEETQYF
-,many,TRBV5-6,TRBJ1-2,TGTGCCAGCAGCTCCTTCGACAGGACGGACTATGGCTACACCTTC,CASSSFDRTDYGYTF